Presented here are 15 T cell receptor beta chains from one specimen sequenced in a study of T-cell memory formation after mild COVID-19. TCRdb passed the 5' RACE reads through MiXCR, listing each CDR3 protein once. In the table there are fewer than 150,000 distinct CDR3 sequences, 22% of which are singletons. Sample: PBMCs or a T cell subset sorted from them (not recorded which). These receptors all come from a man aged 18 to 35 who had mild COVID-19 (a few samples of this study predate the infection). Cell type and time point are not known.

This clonotype was seen more than once but under ten times. The chain employs TRBV7-8 and TRBJ1-2; 8 bases map to TRBD1. After removal of 4 bases from V and 6 bases from J, the junction contained 13 bases not matched to a gene. Per the germline V gene, CDR1 is SGHVS and CDR2 is FQNEAQ. This CDR3 comprises 16 residues. CDR3: CASSSPPDRAGDGYTF. The CDR3 DNA reads as TGTGCCAGCAGCTCGCCACCGGACAGGGCGGGCGATGGCTACACCTTC.

The sample holds a few counts of this clonotype. The rearrangement joins TRBV7-9 to TRBJ2-7; D is tentatively TRBD1 or TRBD2 (5 bases each). CDR1 SEHNR and CDR2 FQNEAQ come from the germline V gene (reference sequence). Deletions cut 10 bases from V and 5 bases from J, with 15 bases between. The CDR3 has 12 amino acids. The CDR3 protein is CATTQGANEQYV. CDR3 coding DNA: TGTGCCACGACGCAGGGAGCCAACGAGCAGTACGTC.

The chain uses TRBV10-3 and TRBJ1-1; TRBD1 agrees at 7 bases. The germline V gene has CDR1 ENHRY and CDR2 SYGVKD. CDR3 length: 16 amino acids. The V gene end was trimmed by 10 bases and the J gene end by 5 bases; junction bases not matched to a gene: 19. CDR3 coding DNA: TGTGCCACTTCCCCAGGGACAGCTTCTCTGGCGACTGAAGCTTTCTTT. This encodes CATSPGTASLATEAFF.

There are a few counts of this clonotype. The chain combines TRBV20-1 with TRBJ2-7, with TRBD2 matching 10 bases. Germline lookup yields CDR1 DFQATT and CDR2 SNEGSKA (reference sequence). Germline trimming cut 0 bases from V and 2 bases from J; bases unmatched to any gene: 4. The CDR3 is made up of 15 amino acids. Here the CDR3 DNA reads TGCAGTGCTAGAGATTGGACTAGCGGAGCCTACGAGCAGTACTTC. It yields the protein CSARDWTSGAYEQYF.

The genes are TRBV7-3 and TRBJ2-3; a weak D match, TRBD1 (5 bases). CDR1 and CDR2 (germline): SGHTA, FQGTGA. The V gene lost 4 bases and the J gene lost 4 bases, with 18 bases spanning the gap. CDR3 size: 16 residues. As DNA, the CDR3 is TGTGCCAGCAGCTCAGTTAGGCAGGGCGATTCAGATACGCAGTATTTT. Amino acid sequence: CASSSVRQGDSDTQYF.

By sample share, this clonotype is medium-sized (0.01 to 0.1%). The chain couples TRBV6-2 or TRBV6-3 to TRBJ2-5; D unclear. Germline values: CDR1 MNHEY, CDR2 SVGEGT. The CDR3 length is 15 residues. V lost 5 bases to trimming and J lost 2 bases, with 15 bases between them. The DNA for the CDR3 is TGTGCCAGCAGTGCCGGCACCAGTGATCAAGAGACCCAGTACTTC. Encoded protein: CASSAGTSDQETQYF.

This clonotype appeared a few times. The rearrangement links TRBV27 to TRBJ2-1, with D uncertain. The CDR3 is 16 amino acids. Trimming removed 3 bases at V and 0 bases at J, with 12 bases between. CDR1 is MNHEY and CDR2 is SMNVEV in the germline V gene (reference sequence). The CDR3 region is CASSFFGQSSYNEQFF. DNA for the CDR3: TGTGCCAGCAGTTTCTTCGGGCAGAGCTCCTACAATGAGCAGTTCTTC.

The chain uses TRBV9 and TRBJ2-5; D might be TRBD1 (5 bases). This CDR3 region has 12 residues. V shed 3 bases and J shed 5 bases, with 8 bases lying between them. Per germline, CDR1 SGDLS and CDR2 YYNGEE. The CDR3 bases are TGTGCCAGCAGCGCAGCAGGGGAGACCCAGTACTTC. Its protein is CASSAAGETQYF.

V is TRBV28 and J is TRBJ1-5; no clear D gene. V dropped 3 bases and J dropped 3 bases, with 12 bases sitting between them. CDR1 MDHEN and CDR2 SYDVKM come from the germline V gene. The CDR3 covers 15 residues. CDR3 region: CASSFTLGDNQPQHF. CDR3 nucleotide sequence: TGTGCCAGCAGTTTTACCCTCGGCGACAATCAGCCCCAGCATTTT. The variable domain in full, with the rest retrieved from reference TRBV28 and TRBJ1-5, is DVKVTQSSRYLVKRTGEKVFLECVQDMDHENMFWYRQDPGLGLRLIYFSYDVKMKEKGDIPEGYSVSREKKERFSLILESASTNQTSMYLCASSFTLGDNQPQHFGDGTRLSIL.

The rearrangement links TRBV20-1 to TRBJ2-1; D gene ambiguous. V was shortened by 2 bases and J by 5 bases, with 7 bases between the two germline ends. The germline V gene encodes CDR1 DFQATT and CDR2 SNEGSKA (reference sequence). CDR3 size: 12 residues. CDR3 DNA sequence: TGCAGTGCTAGATGGCGAAACAATGAGCAGTTCTTC. This gives the protein CSARWRNNEQFF.

This clonotype has more than one count but fewer than ten. J is TRBJ2-7 and V is TRBV6-5; D is tentatively TRBD1 or TRBD2 (5 bases each). The CDR3 consists of 15 residues. The germline CDR1 and CDR2 sequences are MNHEY and SVGAGI. The V end lost 6 bases, the J end lost 1 base, and 16 bases lay between the germline ends. Here the CDR3 DNA reads TGTGCCAGCAGCCCCGGGGCCGGAGGATCCTACGAGCAGTACTTC. It specifies CASSPGAGGSYEQYF.

In DNA form, the CDR3 reads TGCAGTGCTGACGCAGGTACAGATACGCAGTATTTT. Translated, it gives CSADAGTDTQYF. The rearrangement links TRBV20-1 to TRBJ2-3; D is undetermined. The CDR3 has 12 amino acids. Trimming took off 5 bases at V and 3 bases at J, with 9 bases between the two ends. CDR1 is DFQATT, CDR2 SNEGSKA, per germline (reference sequence).

This clonotype has a handful of counts. The V and J genes are TRBV7-9 and TRBJ2-1, with 9 bases lining up with TRBD1. There are 14 residues in the CDR3. The germline CDR1 and CDR2 sequences are SEHNR and FQNEAQ (reference sequence). The V gene end was trimmed by 4 bases and the J gene end by 7 bases; junction bases not matched to a gene: 5. CDR3 bases: TGTGCCAGCAGCTACGCCGGACAGGGGAATGAGCAGTTCTTC. Translation gives CASSYAGQGNEQFF.

This clonotype was seen only a few times. V and J are TRBV6-1 and TRBJ2-1, with 8 nucleotides matching TRBD1. After removal of 6 bases from V and 0 bases from J, the junction contained 4 bases not matched to a gene. This CDR3 spans 15 amino acids. The germline V gene encodes CDR1 MNHNS and CDR2 SASEGT. CDR3 DNA: TGTGCCAGCAGAGCAGGGGGCATCTCCTACAATGAGCAGTTCTTC. Residues: CASRAGGISYNEQFF.

V gene TRBV7-2 combines with J gene TRBJ2-5, with D perhaps matching TRBD1 (6 bases). The CDR3 covers 16 residues. The V end was cut by 0 bases, the J end by 5 bases, with 16 bases between. The germline gives CDR1 SGHTA, CDR2 FQGNSA. The CDR3 sequence is CASSLAGWRQGETQYF. The CDR3 coding sequence is TGTGCCAGCAGCTTAGCGGGTTGGCGGCAGGGGGAGACCCAGTACTTC.